This T cell receptor (beta chain) stems from a study of T cell responses to AZD1222 COVID-19 vaccine. In the study overall: Second-dose intervals of approximately 4 or approximately 12 weeks were pooled. Study outcomes and limitations: Donors were mostly white British, more females; clonal diversity possibly underestimated. Regions 160-218 and 743-854 held dominance among vaccine-associated CD4 TCRs, which spanned spike.

The germline V gene encodes CDR1 SGDLS and CDR2 YYNGEE. The CDR3 is 15 amino acids. V dropped 1 base and J dropped 6; count of bases not matched to a gene: 4. A remark on this clone: No antigen is known for it.

Profiled with immunoSEQ multiplex PCR; TCRdb holds only in-frame clones, not every one. This sample has 110,000 to 150,000 clones, with under 95% found just once. This clonotype originated in an adult in good health. This chain links TRBV9 with TRBJ1-6; the match to TRBD1 covers 7 bases. The sample consisted of peripheral blood, taken on day 0 of AZD1222 vaccination. The CDR3 here is CASSVTTGTNSPLHF. The DNA for the CDR3 is TGTGCCAGCAGCGTAACGACAGGGACTAATTCACCCCTCCACTTT.